This T cell receptor (beta chain) was profiled in a study of response to subunit inactivated influenza vaccine. Overall study results and limits: Each seasonal influenza vaccination, the authors suggested, recruits few new T cells.

The length of the CDR3 is 16 residues. The V gene lost 4 bases and the J gene lost 6 bases, with 20 bases spanning the gap. Germline V lookup: CDR1 SGHVS, CDR2 FQNEAQ. A word on this clonotype: Its antigen is as yet unknown.

TCRdb called the RT-PCR reads again in MiXCR, with one record for every CDR3 protein. In the table there are 400,000 to 650,000 distinct CDR3 sequences, approximately 7.3% of which are singletons. The chain links TRBV7-8 to TRBJ2-3; D may correspond to TRBD1 or TRBD2 (6 bases each). The sequence derives from a man aged 50 to 75 who received an inactivated influenza vaccine. The material was PBMCs from blood, obtained roughly 24 months after vaccination. CDR3 loop: CASSSGGIEDTDTQYF. CDR3 in DNA: TGTGCCAGCAGCTCCGGGGGCATCGAGGACACGGATACGCAGTATTTT.